These 23 T cell receptor beta chains were sequenced from one sample in a study of blood T cell repertoires in COVID-19. Libraries were prepared by immunoSEQ multiplex PCR; TCRdb keeps only in-frame clonotypes and omits some of them. The profile shows about 240,000 clones, around 85% of them singletons. The sequenced material came from peripheral blood. The receptors here all came from a man in his fifties with COVID-19, enrolled during active disease.

This sequence joins TRBV6-6 and TRBJ2-7; D is possibly TRBD2 (5 bases). V lost 5 bases to trimming and J lost 2 bases, with 10 bases between them. The CDR3 covers 13 residues. Per germline, CDR1 MNHNY and CDR2 SVGAGI (reference sequence). This CDR3 is CASSRRPAYEQYF. CDR3 bases: TGTGCCAGCAGTCGGAGGCCAGCCTACGAGCAGTACTTC.

The V and J genes are TRBV24-1 and TRBJ2-1, with 9 bases fitting TRBD1. The CDR3 contains 16 residues. Losses at the gene ends were 7 bases for V and 1 base for J; bases not matched to a gene: 7. Germline V CDR1 and CDR2: KGHDR, SFDVKD. This CDR3 is CATSPAGQGSYNEQFF. CDR3 in DNA: TGTGCCACCAGCCCCGCGGGACAGGGTTCCTACAATGAGCAGTTCTTC.

The chain combines TRBV7-3 with TRBJ2-3; 9 bases are a match to TRBD1. With V trimmed by 5 bases and J by 7 bases, 4 bases remained unmatched. CDR1 SGHTA and CDR2 FQGTGA come from the germline V gene. CDR3 length equals 13 residues. The CDR3 sequence: CASSRDRENTQYF. The CDR3 DNA is TGTGCCAGCAGCCGGGACAGGGAGAATACGCAGTATTTT.

This clone was seen just once. V usage is TRBV30 and J usage is TRBJ1-5; unclear D gene. Germline CDR1 and CDR2: GTSNPN and SVGIG (reference sequence). CDR3 size: 13 residues. V shed 2 bases and J shed 4 bases, with 9 bases lying between them. In nucleotides, the CDR3 is TGTGCCTGGAGTCACAGACGTAATCAGCCCCAGCATTTT. Protein sequence: CAWSHRRNQPQHF.

V gene TRBV30 combines with J gene TRBJ1-5; 10 nucleotides line up with TRBD1. Germline CDR1 reads GTSNPN; CDR2 reads SVGIG (reference sequence). This CDR3 contains 14 residues. J gave up 6 bases and V 1 base, and 3 bases lay outside the gene matches. The CDR3 nucleotides read TGTGCCTGGAGTGCCGGACAGGGGGTTCAGCCCCAGCATTTT. It yields the protein CAWSAGQGVQPQHF.

This clone has just a few counts. The chain uses TRBV28 and TRBJ2-2, with D tentatively TRBD1 (6 bases). Germline V CDR1 and CDR2: MDHEN, SYDVKM. This CDR3 has 16 amino acids. V was shortened by 4 bases and J by 2 bases, with 14 bases between the two germline ends. The DNA for the CDR3 is TGTGCCAGCAGTTCGAGGACAGATCTAAACACCGGGGAGCTGTTTTTT. Translating it yields CASSSRTDLNTGELFF.

The V and J genes are TRBV27 and TRBJ1-2; D is perhaps TRBD1 (5 bases). Germline loops: CDR1 MNHEY, CDR2 SMNVEV (reference sequence). V lost 2 bases and J lost 3, with 13 bases in between. CDR3 length: 15 residues. CDR3 DNA: TGTGCCAGCAGTTTACAGGGTGCAGGGTACTATGGCTACACCTTC. Amino acid sequence: CASSLQGAGYYGYTF.

This chain connects TRBV30 to TRBJ2-2, with 8 bases lining up with TRBD2. CDR1 and CDR2 from the germline V gene are GTSNPN and SVGIG (reference sequence). V shed 0 bases, J shed 6 bases, and the junction held 9 bases outside the gene matches. The CDR3 totals 16 residues. CDR3 coding DNA: TGTGCCTGGAGTGTTCGAGGGGCGGGAGGCCCCGGGGAGCTGTTTTTT. Translation gives CAWSVRGAGGPGELFF.

The V gene is TRBV18, the J gene TRBJ2-3; D perhaps matches TRBD2 (7 bases). V was shortened by 1 base and J by 1 base, with 12 bases between the two germline ends. The CDR3 covers 16 residues. The germline CDR1 and CDR2 sequences are KGHSH and LQKENI. The DNA for the CDR3 is TGTGCCAGCTCACCACTCGAGGGGGGGCGCACAGATACGCAGTATTTT. Its translation is CASSPLEGGRTDTQYF.

This chain connects TRBV9 to TRBJ2-1, with 12 bases aligning to TRBD2. The length of the CDR3 is 16 residues. Germline V gene sequence: CDR1 SGDLS, CDR2 YYNGEE. With V trimmed by 4 bases and J by 6 bases, 8 bases remained unmatched. The CDR3: CASSYPLAGGPNEQFF. The CDR3 region has the DNA TGTGCCAGCAGCTACCCGCTAGCGGGGGGGCCCAATGAGCAGTTCTTC.

This chain joins TRBV7-2 and TRBJ2-1; D is perhaps TRBD2 (6 bases). The V and J ends lost 3 bases and 7 bases respectively, with 19 bases between them. The CDR3 has 16 amino acids. The germline gives CDR1 SGHTA, CDR2 FQGNSA. The CDR3 here is CASSLGGMRARNEQFF. CDR3 in DNA: TGTGCCAGCAGCTTGGGCGGGATGAGGGCGCGGAATGAGCAGTTCTTC.

The rearrangement links TRBV2 to TRBJ1-2; 11 nucleotides match TRBD1. The CDR3 totals 15 residues. The junction had 6 bases not matched to a gene; V was cut back by 5 bases and J by 4 bases. Germline V gene data show CDR1 as SNHLY and CDR2 as FYNNEI. In DNA, the CDR3 is TGTGCCAGCAGTACGGGGACAGGGGGAAGCTATGGCTACACCTTC. Its protein product is CASSTGTGGSYGYTF.

The rearrangement joins TRBV18 to TRBJ1-1; D uncertain. Trimming took 3 bases from V and 3 from J, leaving 14 bases between them. Germline-derived CDR1 and CDR2 are KGHSH and LQKENI. The CDR3 runs 15 residues. The CDR3 nucleotides are TGTGCCAGCTCACCCTCCCCCAACGCGTACACTGAAGCTTTCTTT. Residues: CASSPSPNAYTEAFF.

Turning to this clone: The sample contains more than one DNA sequence encoding this CDR3. The chain is built from TRBV11-3 and TRBJ1-1, with D unresolved. The V end lost 5 bases, the J end lost 0 bases, and 10 bases lay between the germline ends. Per germline, CDR1 SGHNT and CDR2 YENEEA. This CDR3 region has 14 residues. In DNA form, the CDR3 reads TGTGCCAGCAGCCCAGGTGGTATGAACACTGAAGCTTTCTTT. Translation gives CASSPGGMNTEAFF.

J is TRBJ2-5 and V is TRBV30; D unresolved. Germline V lookup: CDR1 GTSNPN, CDR2 SVGIG (reference sequence). The length of the CDR3 is 13 residues. V was clipped by 3 bases and J by 4 bases, with 12 bases between them. The CDR3 loop is CAWRPAWPETQYF. In DNA, the CDR3 is TGTGCCTGGAGACCCGCCTGGCCAGAGACCCAGTACTTC.

The genes are TRBV28 and TRBJ1-5; D unresolved. CDR1 is MDHEN, CDR2 SYDVKM, per germline. Trimming left V 5 bases short and J 9 bases short, with 11 bases between. This CDR3 has 12 residues. CDR3 sequence reads: CASSLKIRPQHF. The CDR3, as DNA: TGTGCCAGCAGTCTCAAAATTAGGCCCCAGCATTTT.

The V call is TRBV27, the J call TRBJ1-1, with a tentative D call TRBD1 (5 bases). The CDR3 consists of 15 residues. Germline V gene lookup returns CDR1 MNHEY and CDR2 SMNVEV (reference sequence). Trimming pared 2 bases from V and 1 base from J, leaving 11 bases between. CDR3 nucleotide sequence: TGTGCCAGCAGTTTAGTAGGGGCTGGGAACACTGAAGCTTTCTTT. As protein: CASSLVGAGNTEAFF.

The chain links TRBV30 to TRBJ1-1; D unclear. The CDR3 is 14 residues long. V was pared by 0 bases and J by 4 bases, with 12 bases between. CDR1 is GTSNPN and CDR2 is SVGIG in the germline V gene (reference sequence). The CDR3 sequence: CAWSVASGSTEAFF. As DNA, the CDR3 is TGTGCCTGGAGTGTTGCCAGCGGGAGCACTGAAGCTTTCTTT.

The chain carries TRBV27 and TRBJ2-1; 7 bases align to TRBD2. Germline V lookup: CDR1 MNHEY, CDR2 SMNVEV (reference sequence). This CDR3 has 14 amino acids. The ends lost 7 bases at V and 4 bases at J; junction bases unmatched: 7. CDR3 coding DNA: TGTGCCAGCAACCATGGCGGGGGTTACAATGAGCAGTTCTTC. Amino acid sequence: CASNHGGGYNEQFF.

This clone was seen more than once but under ten times. The chain recombines TRBV5-1 with TRBJ2-2; D ambiguous. CDR3 length equals 16 residues. Trimming removed 0 bases at V and 0 bases at J, with 9 bases between. The germline gives CDR1 SGHRS, CDR2 YFSETQ. CDR3 sequence reads: CASSLGDGANTGELFF. The CDR3 DNA reads as TGCGCCAGCAGCTTGGGCGACGGAGCGAACACCGGGGAGCTGTTTTTT.

The chain employs TRBV7-3 and TRBJ1-2; TRBD1 might be the D (6 bases). Germline V gene sequence: CDR1 SGHTA, CDR2 FQGTGA. The CDR3 runs to 15 residues. V was shortened by 5 bases and J by 5 bases, with 18 bases between the two germline ends. The CDR3, as DNA: TGTGCCAGCAGCCCCCAGGGGCCCGTCTCTTATGGCTACACCTTC. Translation gives CASSPQGPVSYGYTF.

The V call is TRBV4-1, the J call TRBJ2-1; 13 bases are a match to TRBD2. Trimming took 4 bases from V and 7 from J; bases not matched to a gene: 7. CDR3 length: 16 amino acids. CDR1 is MGHRA and CDR2 is YSYEKL in the germline V gene. The CDR3 DNA sequence: TGCGCCAGCAGCCCCAACCCGGGACTAGCGGGAAATGAGCAGTTCTTC. Translation gives CASSPNPGLAGNEQFF.

The rearrangement links TRBV19 to TRBJ2-1; the D gene is possibly TRBD2 (6 bases). The CDR3 is 16 residues long. Trimming cost V 4 bases and J 0 bases, with 13 bases left between them. Germline V lookup: CDR1 LNHDA, CDR2 SQIVND (reference sequence). The CDR3 is CASSNPRGRSYNEQFF. In DNA form, the CDR3 reads TGTGCCAGTAGTAACCCGCGGGGACGCTCCTACAATGAGCAGTTCTTC.